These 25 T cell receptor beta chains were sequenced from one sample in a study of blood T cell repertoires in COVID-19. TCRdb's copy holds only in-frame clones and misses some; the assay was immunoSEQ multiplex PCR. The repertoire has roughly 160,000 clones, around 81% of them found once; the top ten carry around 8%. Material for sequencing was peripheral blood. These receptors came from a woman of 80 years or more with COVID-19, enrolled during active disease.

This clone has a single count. CDR3 region: CASSYSSGTYEQYF. Here the CDR3 DNA reads TGTGCCAGCAGTTACTCTAGCGGGACCTACGAGCAGTACTTC. The chain recombines TRBV6-5 with TRBJ2-7; 8 positions match TRBD2. V dropped 0 bases and J dropped 2; count of bases not matched to a gene: 0. Germline-derived CDR1 and CDR2 are MNHEY and SVGAGI. The CDR3 is made up of 14 amino acids.

Written as DNA, the CDR3 is TGCAGTGCTAGACTAGCTTACGAGCAGTACTTC. It is translated as CSARLAYEQYF. The chain has TRBV20-1 and TRBJ2-7; the D gene is possibly TRBD2 (5 bases). Trimming cost V 2 bases and J 4 bases, with 6 bases left between them. This CDR3 spans 11 amino acids. Germline V CDR1 and CDR2: DFQATT, SNEGSKA (reference sequence).

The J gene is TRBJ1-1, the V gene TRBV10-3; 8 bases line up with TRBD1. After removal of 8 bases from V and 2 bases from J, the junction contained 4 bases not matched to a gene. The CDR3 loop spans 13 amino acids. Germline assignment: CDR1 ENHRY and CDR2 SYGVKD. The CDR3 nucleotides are TGTGCCATCGGGGGGACAGGTAACACTGAAGCTTTCTTT. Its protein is CAIGGTGNTEAFF.

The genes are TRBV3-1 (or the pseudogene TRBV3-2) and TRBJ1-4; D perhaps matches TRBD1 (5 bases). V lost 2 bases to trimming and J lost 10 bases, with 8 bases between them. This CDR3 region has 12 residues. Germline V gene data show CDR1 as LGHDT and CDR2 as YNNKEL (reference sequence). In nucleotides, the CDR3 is TGTGCCAGCAGCCAAATCGGGGGAAAACTGTTTTTT. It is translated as CASSQIGGKLFF.

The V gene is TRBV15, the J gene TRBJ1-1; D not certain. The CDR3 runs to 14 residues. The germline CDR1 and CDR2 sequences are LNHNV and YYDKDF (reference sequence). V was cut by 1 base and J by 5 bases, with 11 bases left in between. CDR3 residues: CATSRVESPTEAFF. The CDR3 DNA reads TGTGCCACCAGCAGAGTAGAGAGTCCGACTGAAGCTTTCTTT.

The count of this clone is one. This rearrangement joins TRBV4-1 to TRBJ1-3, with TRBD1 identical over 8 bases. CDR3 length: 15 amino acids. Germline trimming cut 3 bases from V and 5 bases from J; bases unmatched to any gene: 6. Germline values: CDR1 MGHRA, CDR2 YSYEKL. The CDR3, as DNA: TGCGCCAGCAGCCAGGTCACAGGGGGACGAAACACCATATATTTT. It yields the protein CASSQVTGGRNTIYF.

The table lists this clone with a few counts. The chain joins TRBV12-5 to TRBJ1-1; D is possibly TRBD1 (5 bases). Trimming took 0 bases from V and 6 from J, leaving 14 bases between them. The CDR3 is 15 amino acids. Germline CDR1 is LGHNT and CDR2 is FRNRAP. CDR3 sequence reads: CASGLVLGRGAEAFF. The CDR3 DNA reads TGTGCTAGTGGTTTGGTACTGGGAAGGGGCGCTGAAGCTTTCTTT. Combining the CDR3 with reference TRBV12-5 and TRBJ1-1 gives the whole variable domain DARVTQTPRHKVTEMGQEVTMRCQPILGHNTVFWYRQTMMQGLELLAYFRNRAPLDDSGMPKDRFSAEMPDATLATLKIQPSEPRDSAVYFCASGLVLGRGAEAFFGQGTRLTVV.

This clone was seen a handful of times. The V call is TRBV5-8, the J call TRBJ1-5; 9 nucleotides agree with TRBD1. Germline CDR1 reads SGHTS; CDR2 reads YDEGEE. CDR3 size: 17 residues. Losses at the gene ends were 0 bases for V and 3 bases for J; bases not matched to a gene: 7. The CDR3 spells CASSLEGNRGLNQPQHF. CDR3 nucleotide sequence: TGTGCCAGCAGCTTGGAGGGGAACAGGGGGCTCAATCAGCCCCAGCATTTT.

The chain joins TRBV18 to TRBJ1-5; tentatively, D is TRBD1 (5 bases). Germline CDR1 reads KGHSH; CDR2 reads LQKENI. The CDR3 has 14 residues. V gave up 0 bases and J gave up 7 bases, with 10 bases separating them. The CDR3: CASSPPGAGQPQHF. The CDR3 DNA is TGTGCCAGCTCACCACCAGGGGCTGGCCAGCCCCAGCATTTT.

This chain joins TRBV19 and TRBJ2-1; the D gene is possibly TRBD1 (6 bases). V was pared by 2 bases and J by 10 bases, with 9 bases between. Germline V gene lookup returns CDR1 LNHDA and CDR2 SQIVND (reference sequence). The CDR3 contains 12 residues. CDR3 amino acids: CASSIFRGEQFF. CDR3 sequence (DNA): TGTGCCAGTAGTATATTTAGGGGGGAGCAGTTCTTC.

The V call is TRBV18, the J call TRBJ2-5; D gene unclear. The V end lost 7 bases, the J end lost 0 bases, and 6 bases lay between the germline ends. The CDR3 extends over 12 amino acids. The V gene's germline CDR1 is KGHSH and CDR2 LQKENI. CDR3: CASFGDQETQYF. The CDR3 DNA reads TGTGCCAGCTTCGGTGACCAAGAGACCCAGTACTTC.

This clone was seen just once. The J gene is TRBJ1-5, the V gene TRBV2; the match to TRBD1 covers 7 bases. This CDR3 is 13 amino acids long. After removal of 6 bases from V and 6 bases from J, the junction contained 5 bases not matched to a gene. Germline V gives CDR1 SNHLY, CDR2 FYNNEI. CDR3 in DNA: TGTGCCAGCAGCGGCAGGGGGGTTCAGCCCCAGCATTTT. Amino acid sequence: CASSGRGVQPQHF.

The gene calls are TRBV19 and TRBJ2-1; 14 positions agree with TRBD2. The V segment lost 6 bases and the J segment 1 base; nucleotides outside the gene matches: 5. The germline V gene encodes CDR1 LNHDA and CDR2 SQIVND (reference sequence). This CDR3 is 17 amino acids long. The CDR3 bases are TGTGCCAGTAGGACTAGCGGGAGGGCCCCGTCCTACAATGAGCAGTTCTTC. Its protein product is CASRTSGRAPSYNEQFF.

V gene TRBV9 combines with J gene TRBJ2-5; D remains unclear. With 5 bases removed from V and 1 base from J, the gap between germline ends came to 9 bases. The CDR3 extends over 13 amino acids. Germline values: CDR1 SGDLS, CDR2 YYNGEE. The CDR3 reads CASSETVQETQYF. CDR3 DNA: TGTGCCAGCAGTGAGACTGTCCAAGAGACCCAGTACTTC.

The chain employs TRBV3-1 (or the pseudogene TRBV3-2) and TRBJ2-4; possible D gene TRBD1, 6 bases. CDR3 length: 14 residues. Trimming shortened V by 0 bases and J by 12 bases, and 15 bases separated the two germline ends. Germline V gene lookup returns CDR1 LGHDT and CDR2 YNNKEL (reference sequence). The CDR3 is CASSQERASDSQYF. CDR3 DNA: TGTGCCAGCAGCCAAGAAAGGGCGTCGGACAGTCAGTACTTC.

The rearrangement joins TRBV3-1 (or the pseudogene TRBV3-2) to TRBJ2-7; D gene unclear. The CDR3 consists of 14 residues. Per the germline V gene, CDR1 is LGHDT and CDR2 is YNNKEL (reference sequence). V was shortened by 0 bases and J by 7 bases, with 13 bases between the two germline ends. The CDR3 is CASSQDLLTREQYF. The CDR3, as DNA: TGTGCCAGCAGCCAAGATCTCCTTACGCGGGAGCAGTACTTC.

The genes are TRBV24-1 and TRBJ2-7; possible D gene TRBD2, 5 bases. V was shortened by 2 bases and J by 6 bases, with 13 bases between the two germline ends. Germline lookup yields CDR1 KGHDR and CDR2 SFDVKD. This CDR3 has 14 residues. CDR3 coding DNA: TGTGCCACCAGTGATTCCCGGACTCCCGGCGAGCAGTACTTC. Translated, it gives CATSDSRTPGEQYF.

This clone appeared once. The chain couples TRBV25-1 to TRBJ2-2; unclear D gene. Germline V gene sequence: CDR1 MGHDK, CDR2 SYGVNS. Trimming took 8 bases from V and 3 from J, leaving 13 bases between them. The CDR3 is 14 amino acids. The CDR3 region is CASEETTYTGELFF. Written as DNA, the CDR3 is TGTGCCAGCGAGGAAACCACCTACACCGGGGAGCTGTTTTTT.

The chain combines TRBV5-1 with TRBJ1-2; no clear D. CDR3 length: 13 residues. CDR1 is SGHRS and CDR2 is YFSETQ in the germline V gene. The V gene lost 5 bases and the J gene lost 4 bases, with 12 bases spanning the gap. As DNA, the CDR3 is TGCGCCAGCAGGGAGGGTTCTATCTATGGCTACACCTTC. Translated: CASREGSIYGYTF.

The CDR3 DNA reads as TGTGCTAGTAAGGTGGACAGGGGTTCCCCAGCTGAAGCTTTCTTT. It yields the protein CASKVDRGSPAEAFF. The J gene is TRBJ1-1, the V gene TRBV12-5, with 9 bases identical to TRBD1. Trimming took 8 bases from V and 6 from J; bases not matched to a gene: 13. CDR3 length: 15 amino acids. Germline loops: CDR1 LGHNT, CDR2 FRNRAP.

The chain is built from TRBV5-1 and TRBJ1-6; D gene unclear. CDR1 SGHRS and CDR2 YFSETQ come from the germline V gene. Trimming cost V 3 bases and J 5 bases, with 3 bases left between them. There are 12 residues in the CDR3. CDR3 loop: CASSSNNSPLHF. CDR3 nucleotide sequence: TGCGCCAGCAGCTCTAATAATTCACCCCTCCACTTT. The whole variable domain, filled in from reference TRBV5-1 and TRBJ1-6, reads KAGVTQTPRYLIKTRGQQVTLSCSPISGHRSVSWYQQTPGQGLQFLFEYFSETQRNKGNFPGRFSGRQFSNSRSEMNVSTLELGDSALYLCASSSNNSPLHFGNGTRLTVT.

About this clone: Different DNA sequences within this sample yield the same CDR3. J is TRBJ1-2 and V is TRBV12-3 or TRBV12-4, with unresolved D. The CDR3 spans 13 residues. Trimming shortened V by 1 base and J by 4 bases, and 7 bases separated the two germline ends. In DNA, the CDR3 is TGTGCCAGCAGTTTAGGGCAGGTCTATGGCTACACCTTC. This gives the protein CASSLGQVYGYTF.

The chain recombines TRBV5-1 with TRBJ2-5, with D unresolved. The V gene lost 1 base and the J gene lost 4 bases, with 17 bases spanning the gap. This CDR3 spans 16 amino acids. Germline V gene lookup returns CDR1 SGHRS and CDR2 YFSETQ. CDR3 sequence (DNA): TGCGCCAGCAGCTTGAATTCGGTACAGCTTGGAGAGACCCAGTACTTC. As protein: CASSLNSVQLGETQYF.

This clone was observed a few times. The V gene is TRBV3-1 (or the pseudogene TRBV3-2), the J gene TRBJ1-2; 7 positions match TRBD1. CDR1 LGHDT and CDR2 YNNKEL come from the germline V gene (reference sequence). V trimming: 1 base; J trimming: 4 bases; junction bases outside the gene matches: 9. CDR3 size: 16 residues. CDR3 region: CASSQGARGRGYGYTF. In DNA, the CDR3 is TGTGCCAGCAGCCAAGGCGCAAGGGGGCGAGGCTATGGCTACACCTTC.

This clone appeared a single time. The CDR3 loop reads CASGQGTEAFF. CDR3 bases: TGTGCCAGCGGACAGGGTACTGAAGCTTTCTTT. V and J are TRBV11-2 and TRBJ1-1, with TRBD1 identical over 8 bases. The V gene end was trimmed by 8 bases and the J gene end by 5 bases; junction bases not matched to a gene: 1. Germline CDR1 SGHAT, CDR2 FQNNGV. The CDR3 runs 11 residues.